Below are 9 T cell receptor beta chains sequenced from a single sample in a study of radiotherapy plus CTLA-4 blockade in lung cancer. Data came from immunoSEQ multiplex PCR; TCRdb stores just in-frame clones and leaves some out. Here the sample spans about 88,000 clones, approximately 75% being singletons. This sample comprised peripheral blood, obtained from a patient treated with radiotherapy plus ipilimumab. All receptors come from a human donor with non-small cell lung cancer that progressed on radiotherapy plus ipilimumab.

The chain carries TRBV29-1 and TRBJ2-7; perhaps TRBD1 as D (5 bases). This CDR3 comprises 16 residues. Trimming removed 0 bases at V and 5 bases at J, with 20 bases between. The germline CDR1 and CDR2 sequences are SQVTM and ANQGSEA. The CDR3 reads CSVEDLAPGLTHEQYF. Here the CDR3 DNA reads TGCAGCGTTGAAGACTTAGCACCAGGGCTGACGCACGAGCAGTACTTC.

V gene TRBV28 combines with J gene TRBJ2-6; TRBD1 might be the D (6 bases). Trimming cost V 7 bases and J 4 bases, with 20 bases left between them. Germline assignment: CDR1 MDHEN and CDR2 SYDVKM. The CDR3 is 17 amino acids. The CDR3 reads CASKDRAGVDGANVLTF. DNA of the CDR3: TGTGCCAGCAAAGATCGGGCAGGGGTGGACGGGGCCAACGTCCTGACTTTC.

V and J are TRBV5-3 and TRBJ2-1; D is perhaps TRBD2 (6 bases). Being an ORF, TRBV5-3 has a function that is uncertain. CDR3 length equals 18 residues. Trimming left V 3 bases short and J 2 bases short, with 21 bases between. The CDR3 DNA sequence: TGTGCCAGAAGCTACAGCCCCAGGCCCGGAGGGGCCTACAATGAGCAGTTCTTC. This codes for CARSYSPRPGGAYNEQFF.

The CDR3 is CASSPQGAYYGYTF. The CDR3 nucleotides are TGTGCCAGCAGCCCACAGGGGGCTTACTATGGCTACACCTTC. V gene TRBV6-6 combines with J gene TRBJ1-2; 9 positions agree with TRBD1. V was pared by 6 bases and J by 3 bases, with 5 bases of the junction left unmatched. Germline-derived CDR1 and CDR2 are MNHNY and SVGAGI (reference sequence). This CDR3 spans 14 amino acids.

The J gene is TRBJ1-2, the V gene TRBV28, with unresolved D. Between the trimmed V and J ends, which lost 6 bases and 2 bases, there was a span of 7 bases. The CDR3 loop spans 12 amino acids. CDR1 MDHEN and CDR2 SYDVKM come from the germline V gene. CDR3 nucleotides: TGTGCCAGCAGGACGGTAAACTATGGCTACACCTTC. Its protein is CASRTVNYGYTF.

This clone was seen ten or more times. The chain has TRBV4-1 and TRBJ2-2; D remains ambiguous. Looked up from germline, CDR1 is MGHRA and CDR2 is YSYEKL. The CDR3 is 15 residues long. V was shortened by 4 bases and J by 5 bases, with 14 bases between the two germline ends. The CDR3 sequence is CASSRSVEKTGELFF. CDR3 nucleotides: TGCGCCAGCAGCCGATCGGTTGAAAAGACCGGGGAGCTGTTTTTT.

This clone is a singleton in its sample. The chain employs TRBV6-6 and TRBJ1-5; maybe TRBD1 (6 bases). This CDR3 contains 14 residues. CDR1 is MNHNY, CDR2 SVGAGI, per germline (reference sequence). V shed 7 bases and J shed 0 bases, with 10 bases lying between them. The CDR3 DNA is TGTGCCAGCACCAGGGGAGATAGCAATCAGCCCCAGCATTTT. It encodes CASTRGDSNQPQHF.

The rearrangement links TRBV6-5 to TRBJ2-7; 7 bases map to TRBD1. Trimming at V came to 7 bases and at J to 2 bases, leaving 8 bases not matched to a gene. The CDR3 has 14 residues. CDR1 is MNHEY, CDR2 SVGAGI, per germline. CDR3 in DNA: TGTGCCAGCACCGGACAGGAGTACCCCTACGAGCAGTACTTC. Its protein product is CASTGQEYPYEQYF.

As concerns this clone: This sample includes further DNA sequences coding for the same CDR3. The chain is built from TRBV27 and TRBJ1-2; possibly TRBD1 for D (5 bases). V shed 2 bases and J shed 4 bases, with 8 bases lying between them. Germline V CDR1 and CDR2: MNHEY, SMNVEV (reference sequence). CDR3 length equals 13 residues. Here the CDR3 reads CASSLRGGYGYTF. For the CDR3, the DNA is TGTGCCAGCAGTTTAAGGGGTGGCTATGGCTACACCTTC.